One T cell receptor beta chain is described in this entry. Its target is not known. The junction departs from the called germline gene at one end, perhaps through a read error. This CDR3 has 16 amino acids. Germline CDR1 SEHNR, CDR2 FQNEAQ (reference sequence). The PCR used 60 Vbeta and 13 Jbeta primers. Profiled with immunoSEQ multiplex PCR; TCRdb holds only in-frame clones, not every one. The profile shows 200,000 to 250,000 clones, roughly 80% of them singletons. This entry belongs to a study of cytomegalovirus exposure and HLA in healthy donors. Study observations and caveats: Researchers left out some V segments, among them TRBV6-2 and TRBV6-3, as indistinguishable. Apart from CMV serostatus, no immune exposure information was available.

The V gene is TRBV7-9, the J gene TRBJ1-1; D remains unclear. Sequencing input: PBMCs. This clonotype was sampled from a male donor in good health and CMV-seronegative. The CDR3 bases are TGTTCCAGCAGCTTCGGAGCGGAAGGAGTGAACACTGAAGCTTTCTTT. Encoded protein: CSSSFGAEGVNTEAFF. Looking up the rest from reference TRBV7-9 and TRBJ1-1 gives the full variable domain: DTGVSQNPRHKITKRGQNVTFRCDPISEHNRLYWYRQTLGQGPEFLTYFQNEAQLEKSRLLSDRFSAERPKGSFSTLEIQRTEQGDSAMYLCSSSFGAEGVNTEAFFGQGTRLTVV.